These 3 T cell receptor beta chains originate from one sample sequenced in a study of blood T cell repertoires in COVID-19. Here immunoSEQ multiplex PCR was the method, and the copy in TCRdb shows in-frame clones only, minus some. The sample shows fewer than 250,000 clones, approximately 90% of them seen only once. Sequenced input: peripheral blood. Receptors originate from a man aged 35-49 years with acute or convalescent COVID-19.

CDR3 nucleotides: TGTGCCAGCAGCGTAGGACAGGGCTCTGGAAACACCATATATTTT. It specifies CASSVGQGSGNTIYF. The rearrangement joins TRBV9 to TRBJ1-3, with 7 bases identical to TRBD1. Germline assignment: CDR1 SGDLS and CDR2 YYNGEE. V shed 0 bases and J 0 bases; nucleotides not matched to a gene: 0. This CDR3 has 15 residues.

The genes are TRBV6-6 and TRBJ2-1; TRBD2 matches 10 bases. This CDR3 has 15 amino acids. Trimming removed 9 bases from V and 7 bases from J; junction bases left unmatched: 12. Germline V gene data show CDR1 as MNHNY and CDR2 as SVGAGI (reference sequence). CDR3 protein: CASLSGGSGRNEQFF. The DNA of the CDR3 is TGTGCCAGTCTCTCAGGGGGTAGCGGGAGGAATGAGCAGTTCTTC.

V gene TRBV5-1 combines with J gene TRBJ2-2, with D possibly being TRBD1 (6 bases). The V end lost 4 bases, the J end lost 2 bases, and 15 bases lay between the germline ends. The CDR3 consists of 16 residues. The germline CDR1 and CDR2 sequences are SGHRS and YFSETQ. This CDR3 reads CASSRDTGTNTGELFF. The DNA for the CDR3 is TGCGCCAGCAGCCGGGACACCGGGACAAACACCGGGGAGCTGTTTTTT.